This T cell receptor beta chain was observed in a study of blood T cells in healthy people across ages. This clonotype showed up just a few times. Through a sample-barcoded 5' primer and a J-beta primer mix, a second PCR was run for about 7 to 12 cycles. TCRdb re-called the 5' RACE reads through MiXCR, storing one row per CDR3 protein. The data show approximately 1,100,000 distinct CDR3 sequences, with 40% to 50% seen just once and 15% to 20% held by the top ten. The CDR3 contains 15 residues. Trimming took 0 bases from V and 7 from J, leaving 15 bases between them. Germline CDR1 SNHLY, CDR2 FYNNEI. The rearrangement links TRBV2 to TRBJ1-2; D call uncertain. The clonotype originates from a woman aged 60-75 years in good health. Sequencing was performed on blood. The CDR3 protein is CASSEALQSGFGYTF. As DNA, the CDR3 is TGTGCCAGCAGTGAAGCGCTTCAGTCGGGGTTTGGCTACACCTTC.